These T cell receptor beta chains were read from a single sample in a study of identical twins. TCRdb analysed the 5' RACE reads with MiXCR anew, one entry per CDR3 protein. This table holds 1.5 million to 2 million distinct CDR3 sequences, about 32% found once. The sequenced sample consisted of cord blood. These receptors were collected from a newborn girl in good health. The CDR3 runs from the conserved cysteine through the conserved F or W. The D gene is left open where the match is weak. Some rows have no size entry. The others give once, few or many, or a class for an expanded clone.

CDR3,DNA,J,V,D,size
CAISEKGIYEQYF,TGTGCCATCAGTGAAAAGGGTATCTACGAGCAGTACTTC,TRBJ2-7,TRBV10-3,NA,many
CASSQDGKARGQYF,TGTGCCAGCAGCCAAGATGGGAAGGCCCGGGGGCAGTACTTC,TRBJ2-7,TRBV3-1,NA,NA
CASSLGTSGGYQEETQYF,TGTGCCAGCAGCCTGGGGACTAGCGGGGGGTATCAGGAAGAGACCCAGTACTTC,TRBJ2-5,TRBV4-2,TRBD2,NA
CASGLGAGGSYNEQFF,TGTGCCAGCGGCTTAGGAGCGGGGGGCTCCTACAATGAGCAGTTCTTC,TRBJ2-1,TRBV7-2,TRBD2,NA
CASSDLFTEAFF,TGTGCCAGCAGTGATCTGTTCACTGAAGCTTTCTTT,TRBJ1-1,TRBV6-1,NA,NA
CSARRRDRDFSPPHF,TGCAGTGCTAGACGCCGGGACAGGGACTTTTCACCCCCCCACTTT,TRBJ1-6,TRBV20-1,TRBD1,NA
CATSGTGTSYEQYF,TGTGCCACCAGTGGGACAGGGACGAGCTACGAGCAGTACTTC,TRBJ2-7,TRBV24-1,TRBD1,NA
CSARDGAPQGVGNTIYF,TGCAGTGCTAGAGATGGGGCCCCACAGGGGGTTGGAAACACCATATATTTT,TRBJ1-3,TRBV20-1,TRBD1,NA
CASSSGAGWSNQPQHF,TGTGCCAGCAGTTCCGGGGCAGGGTGGAGCAATCAGCCCCAGCATTTT,TRBJ1-5,TRBV6-5,NA,NA
CSVVGLAVLTDTQYF,TGCAGCGTTGTAGGGCTAGCGGTTCTCACAGATACGCAGTATTTT,TRBJ2-3,TRBV29-1,TRBD2,NA
CANSFILADTQYF,TGTGCCAACAGCTTCATCTTAGCGGATACGCAGTATTTT,TRBJ2-3,TRBV7-2,NA,once
CSAIKREGVYEQYF,TGCAGTGCTATCAAGAGGGAAGGAGTATACGAGCAGTACTTC,TRBJ2-7,TRBV20-1,NA,NA
CASSQGPVANQPQHF,TGTGCCAGCAGTCAGGGGCCCGTAGCCAATCAGCCCCAGCATTTT,TRBJ1-5,TRBV2,NA,NA
CASSFRGKNIQYF,TGTGCCAGCAGTTTCCGGGGGAAAAACATTCAGTACTTC,TRBJ2-4,TRBV12-3/TRBV12-4,NA,many
CSAQGAATNEKLFF,TGCAGTGCCCAAGGCGCGGCAACTAATGAAAAACTGTTTTTT,TRBJ1-4,TRBV20-1,NA,few
CSASRINEKLFF,TGCAGTGCTAGTCGGATTAATGAAAAACTGTTTTTT,TRBJ1-4,TRBV20-1,NA,NA
CASSPPTSTDEKLFF,TGTGCCAGCTCACCACCGACGTCGACCGATGAAAAACTGTTTTTT,TRBJ1-4,TRBV18,NA,few
CASKSATDTQYF,TGTGCCAGCAAAAGCGCCACAGATACGCAGTATTTT,TRBJ2-3,TRBV6-1,NA,few
CASSLGTKDEQYF,TGTGCCAGCAGCCTCGGGACAAAAGACGAGCAGTACTTC,TRBJ2-7,TRBV14,NA,NA
CSVDIADRGGYEQYF,TGCAGCGTTGATATTGCGGACAGGGGCGGGTACGAGCAGTACTTC,TRBJ2-7,TRBV29-1,TRBD1,few
CSASKQETQYF,TGCAGTGCTAGCAAACAAGAGACCCAGTACTTC,TRBJ2-5,TRBV20-1,NA,many
CAWSTSREILFF,TGTGCCTGGAGTACGAGTAGGGAAATACTGTTTTTT,TRBJ1-4,TRBV30,NA,NA
CASSPLPRGLITYNEQFF,TGCGCCAGCAGCCCCCTCCCCAGGGGGCTTATCACCTACAATGAGCAGTTCTTC,TRBJ2-1,TRBV4-1,TRBD1,NA
CATSDLSMIINTEAFF,TGTGCCACCAGTGATTTGAGCATGATAATTAACACTGAAGCTTTCTTT,TRBJ1-1,TRBV24-1,NA,NA
CATSRSQGNTGAFF,TGTGCCACCAGCAGATCTCAGGGGAACACTGGAGCTTTCTTT,TRBJ1-1,TRBV15,NA,NA
CASSEAGAGGQPQHF,TGTGCCAGCAGTGAAGCCGGGGCTGGGGGTCAGCCCCAGCATTTT,TRBJ1-5,TRBV6-1,NA,NA
CSANTGTDTEAFF,TGCAGTGCTAATACCGGGACAGACACTGAAGCTTTCTTT,TRBJ1-1,TRBV20-1,TRBD1,NA
CASSQTGTAGGTQYF,TGTGCCAGCAGCCAAACCGGGACTGCCGGAGGGACCCAGTACTTC,TRBJ2-5,TRBV4-2,NA,few
CATQLAGGSNEQYF,TGTGCCACCCAACTGGCGGGAGGGTCCAATGAGCAGTACTTC,TRBJ2-7,TRBV28,TRBD2,NA
CASSQSPTDTDTQYF,TGTGCCAGCAGCCAAAGCCCGACGGACACAGATACGCAGTATTTT,TRBJ2-3,TRBV3-1,NA,many
CASSLRGGRSYNEQFF,TGTGCCAGCAGCCTCCGGGGGGGCCGCTCCTACAATGAGCAGTTCTTC,TRBJ2-1,TRBV7-2,TRBD2,few
CASSLSYNFQETQYF,TGTGCCAGCAGTTTATCTTACAATTTCCAAGAGACCCAGTACTTC,TRBJ2-5,TRBV27,NA,few
CASSPRGRGPAEKLFF,TGTGCCAGCAGCCCCCGGGGCCGAGGCCCGGCTGAAAAACTGTTTTTT,TRBJ1-4,TRBV3-1,NA,NA
CASSQEWFSYNEQFF,TGTGCCAGCAGCCAAGAATGGTTTTCCTACAATGAGCAGTTCTTC,TRBJ2-1,TRBV3-1,NA,many
CSASKGLNYGYTF,TGCAGTGCTAGTAAAGGCCTTAACTATGGCTACACCTTC,TRBJ1-2,TRBV20-1,NA,NA
CASRPPGRDLFTYGYTF,TGTGCCAGCAGACCCCCGGGCAGGGATCTCTTCACCTATGGCTACACCTTC,TRBJ1-2,TRBV6-6,NA,NA
CAINPGTGSYEQYF,TGTGCCATCAACCCCGGGACAGGATCCTACGAGCAGTACTTC,TRBJ2-7,TRBV10-3,TRBD1,NA
CASRPLGLAGSDEQFF,TGTGCCAGCCGCCCACTCGGACTAGCGGGATCGGATGAGCAGTTCTTC,TRBJ2-1,TRBV27,TRBD2,NA
CSARGLAGGWNEQYF,TGCAGTGCTAGAGGATTAGCGGGAGGGTGGAATGAGCAGTACTTC,TRBJ2-7,TRBV20-1,TRBD2,NA
CASSEKIPDRAKGNQPQHF,TGTGCCAGCAGTGAAAAAATCCCAGACAGGGCGAAGGGCAATCAGCCCCAGCATTTT,TRBJ1-5,TRBV6-1,TRBD1,few
CAISGTVQPQHF,TGTGCCATCAGTGGGACGGTTCAGCCCCAGCATTTT,TRBJ1-5,TRBV10-3,NA,NA
CASSSLAGWTDTQYF,TGTGCCAGCAGCTCTCTAGCGGGGTGGACAGATACGCAGTATTTT,TRBJ2-3,TRBV2,TRBD2,NA
CASSPWTGALPYEQFF,TGTGCCAGCAGCCCTTGGACAGGTGCTCTTCCCTACGAGCAGTTCTTC,TRBJ2-1,TRBV12-3/TRBV12-4,TRBD1,NA
CASSERHGNQPQHF,TGTGCCAGCAGTGAGAGGCACGGCAATCAGCCCCAGCATTTT,TRBJ1-5,TRBV2,NA,NA
CASSEGQGADTQYF,TGTGCCAGCAGTGAGGGACAGGGAGCAGATACGCAGTATTTT,TRBJ2-3,TRBV27,TRBD1,many
CAGSEESRPTYEQYF,TGTGCCGGCAGTGAAGAATCTCGGCCCACCTACGAGCAGTACTTC,TRBJ2-7,TRBV2,NA,NA
CASSWGGPGELFF,TGTGCCAGCAGCTGGGGCGGTCCCGGGGAGCTGTTTTTT,TRBJ2-2,TRBV11-2,NA,few
CASSKPTGGRYEQYF,TGTGCCAGCAGTAAACCGACAGGGGGCCGCTACGAGCAGTACTTC,TRBJ2-7,TRBV27,TRBD1,few
CASSLSGGVAYNEQYF,TGTGCCAGCAGTTTATCAGGGGGAGTCGCCTACAATGAGCAGTACTTC,TRBJ2-7,TRBV28,TRBD1,NA
CASSYGTSGPGEDTQYF,TGTGCCAGCAGTTACGGGACTAGCGGGCCGGGAGAGGATACGCAGTATTTT,TRBJ2-3,TRBV6-6,TRBD2,NA
CASSPRLRENTGELFF,TGTGCTAGCAGCCCCCGTCTGCGGGAGAACACCGGGGAGCTGTTTTTT,TRBJ2-2,TRBV7-7,NA,NA